The 32 T cell receptor beta chains reported below all come from one sample, sequenced in a study of blood T cells in healthy people across ages. Primed by a sample-barcoded 5' primer and a J-beta primer mix, a second PCR proceeded for roughly 7 to 11 cycles. TCRdb re-derived calls from the 5' RACE reads in MiXCR, one entry per CDR3 protein. Here the sample spans about 1.4 million distinct CDR3 sequences, approximately 59% being singletons. The sample taken for sequencing was blood. Source of these receptors: a man younger than 35 in good health.

The chain carries TRBV2 and TRBJ2-1, with 7 bases fitting TRBD1. Germline values: CDR1 SNHLY, CDR2 FYNNEI. The CDR3 is made up of 12 amino acids. The CDR3 DNA is TGTGCAGGCGGACAGGCAGCCAATGAGCAGTTCTTC. It yields the protein CAGGQAANEQFF. The full variable domain, in which reference TRBV2 and TRBJ2-1 provide the parts outside the CDR3, is EPEVTQTPSHQVTQMGQEVILRCVPISNHLYFYWYRQILGQKVEFLVSFYNNEISEKSEIFDDQFSVERPDGSNFTLKIRSTKLEDSAMYFCAGGQAANEQFFGPGTRLTVL.

The rearrangement uses TRBV9 and TRBJ2-7, with 13 bases identical to TRBD2. The J call may not be correct, given that the DNA end is closer to TRBJ2-5. The CDR3 consists of 17 residues. CDR1 is SGDLS and CDR2 is YYNGEE in the germline V gene. The CDR3 protein is CASSGPGTSGTGETQYF. DNA of the CDR3: TGTGCCAGCAGCGGACCCGGGACTAGCGGGACTGGGGAGACCCAGTACTTC.

The chain has TRBV5-1 and TRBJ1-1; the D is unclear. The CDR3 runs to 16 residues. The V end lost 4 bases, the J end lost 0 bases, and 16 bases lay between the germline ends. Looked up from germline, CDR1 is SGHRS and CDR2 is YFSETQ. The DNA of the CDR3 is TGCGCCAGCAGCGTATGGAGAGGCAGCGTGAACACTGAAGCTTTCTTT. This translates into CASSVWRGSVNTEAFF. Filled out from reference TRBV5-1 and TRBJ1-1, the complete variable domain reads KAGVTQTPRYLIKTRGQQVTLSCSPISGHRSVSWYQQTPGQGLQFLFEYFSETQRNKGNFPGRFSGRQFSNSRSEMNVSTLELGDSALYLCASSVWRGSVNTEAFFGQGTRLTVV.

Only a few counts were recorded for this clonotype. This chain uses TRBV4-1 with TRBJ2-7; D is tentatively TRBD1 or TRBD2 (6 bases each). Per germline, CDR1 MGHRA and CDR2 YSYEKL. The CDR3 has 14 amino acids. With 0 bases removed from V and 2 bases from J, the gap between germline ends came to 8 bases. CDR3 sequence (DNA): TGCGCCAGCAGCCAAGAAGGGGGGACCTACGAGCAGTACTTC. Its translation: CASSQEGGTYEQYF.

The chain joins TRBV4-1 to TRBJ2-1, with 11 positions matching TRBD2. The J call is doubtful: the DNA matches TRBJ2-7 better. This CDR3 region has 17 residues. Germline values: CDR1 MGHRA, CDR2 YSYEKL. The DNA for the CDR3 is TGCGCCAGCAGCCGCGCGGGCGGTAGCGGGAGGGCCAATGAGCAGTACTTC. It is translated as CASSRAGGSGRANEQYF.

The chain combines TRBV2 with TRBJ2-1; no clear D. Trimming stripped 5 bases from V and 9 bases from J, with 14 bases between. The CDR3 is 13 residues long. Germline CDR1 reads SNHLY; CDR2 reads FYNNEI. The DNA of the CDR3 is TGTGCCAGCAGTTCTCCGACCGCCCCTGAGCAGTTCTTC. It encodes CASSSPTAPEQFF. Full variable domain (remainder filled in from reference TRBV2 and TRBJ2-1): EPEVTQTPSHQVTQMGQEVILRCVPISNHLYFYWYRQILGQKVEFLVSFYNNEISEKSEIFDDQFSVERPDGSNFTLKIRSTKLEDSAMYFCASSSPTAPEQFFGPGTRLTVL.

This clonotype has a single count. The rearrangement uses TRBV2 and TRBJ2-5; D possibly corresponds to TRBD1 (5 bases). The DNA end is a closer match to TRBJ2-7, so the J assignment may be wrong. There are 13 residues in the CDR3. The V gene's germline CDR1 is SNHLY and CDR2 FYNNEI. CDR3 nucleotides: TGTGCCAGCAGTGGGGCAGGGCGGTACGAGCAGTACTTC. It codes for CASSGAGRYEQYF.

The chain uses TRBV5-6 and TRBJ2-1, with 7 nucleotides matching TRBD2. With V trimmed by 4 bases and J by 3 bases, 7 bases remained unmatched. Germline assignment: CDR1 SGHDT and CDR2 YYEEEE. This CDR3 contains 15 residues. The CDR3 reads CASSGGLTNYNEQFF. CDR3 in DNA: TGTGCCAGCAGCGGGGGACTAACAAACTACAATGAGCAGTTCTTC.

V is TRBV20-1 and J is TRBJ2-5, with D possibly TRBD2 on 7 matching bases. This CDR3 region has 15 residues. Germline V gene data show CDR1 as DFQATT and CDR2 as SNEGSKA (reference sequence). V lost 6 bases and J lost 5, with 22 bases in between. The CDR3 coding sequence is TGCAGTGCGATGGGGGGGGGCGAGAGCCACGAGACCCAGTACTTC. It translates to CSAMGGGESHETQYF.

The chain couples TRBV20-1 to TRBJ2-7; 9 bases are a match to TRBD1. Germline CDR1 reads DFQATT; CDR2 reads SNEGSKA (reference sequence). This CDR3 has 13 residues. The V and J ends lost 8 bases and 7 bases, in that order; junction bases with no gene match: 12. This chain's CDR3 is CSTHRTGVPEQYF. The DNA for the CDR3 is TGCAGTACCCATAGGACAGGGGTCCCGGAGCAGTACTTC.

This clonotype was detected a few times. The chain employs TRBV15 and TRBJ2-5; possible D gene TRBD2, 6 bases. CDR1 is LNHNV, CDR2 YYDKDF, per germline (reference sequence). The CDR3 extends over 13 amino acids. The V end was cut by 4 bases, the J end by 2 bases, with 8 bases between. This CDR3 is CATSIAEQETQYF. The DNA of the CDR3 is TGTGCCACCAGCATAGCGGAACAAGAGACCCAGTACTTC.

Only one count was recorded for this clonotype. The gene calls are TRBV12-3 or TRBV12-4 and TRBJ2-7, with D perhaps matching TRBD1 (6 bases). Trimming took off 6 bases at V and 6 bases at J, with 21 bases between the two ends. This CDR3 region has 15 residues. DNA for the CDR3: TGTGCCAGCAGCCCCGGTGGGGGCTACGGAGGCGAGCAGTACTTC. It codes for CASSPGGGYGGEQYF.

V is TRBV29-1 and J is TRBJ2-3; TRBD1 might be the D (6 bases). CDR1 SQVTM and CDR2 ANQGSEA come from the germline V gene. Trimming pared 0 bases from V and 2 bases from J, leaving 18 bases between. This CDR3 is built from 17 residues. The CDR3 DNA reads as TGCAGCGTTGAAGATCGCTTTACCCAGGGGAACACAGATACGCAGTATTTT. This codes for CSVEDRFTQGNTDTQYF.

This clonotype was seen a few times. The chain combines TRBV7-2 with TRBJ2-7; D uncertain. The CDR3 is 14 amino acids. Germline assignment: CDR1 SGHTA and CDR2 FQGNSA. With 1 base removed from V and 3 bases from J, the gap between germline ends came to 10 bases. The CDR3 DNA sequence: TGTGCCAGCAGCTTAGAGAGGCAGAGCTACGAGCAGTACTTC. Its protein is CASSLERQSYEQYF.

V gene TRBV29-1 combines with J gene TRBJ2-1; D is possibly TRBD2 (5 bases). The V end was cut by 3 bases, the J end by 11 bases, with 17 bases between. Germline lookup yields CDR1 SQVTM and CDR2 ANQGSEA. The length of the CDR3 is 13 residues. CDR3 bases: TGCAGCGTTGAGTTACTAGACGGGGTTAAGCAGTTCTTC. Amino acid sequence: CSVELLDGVKQFF.

This clonotype was detected only once. This chain connects TRBV6-2 or TRBV6-3 to TRBJ2-4, with TRBD1 identical over 9 bases. The end of the DNA fits TRBJ2-5 better, so the J call may be wrong. Germline values: CDR1 MNHEY, CDR2 SVGEGT. The CDR3 sequence is 17 residues long. As DNA, the CDR3 is TGTGCCAGCAGTTACTCGAGGGACAGGGCGGATGGAGAGACCCAGTACTTC. This gives the protein CASSYSRDRADGETQYF.

As regards this clonotype: Sequence at one end of the junction differs from germline and may be a read error. The chain couples TRBV5-5 to TRBJ2-1, with a weak D call TRBD1 (6 bases). This CDR3 region has 14 residues. CDR1 and CDR2 from the germline V gene are SGHKS and YYEKEE (reference sequence). CDR3 DNA sequence: TGTGCCTGCAGCCTGTGGACAGCCCTCAATGAGCAGTTCTTC. Translating gives CACSLWTALNEQFF.

The chain employs TRBV6-5 and TRBJ1-2, with D tentatively TRBD1 (6 bases). CDR1 is MNHEY, CDR2 SVGAGI, per germline. The CDR3 spans 14 residues. V was pared by 5 bases and J by 6 bases, with 16 bases between. The CDR3 reads CASSPQGSDHGYTF. CDR3 nucleotides: TGTGCCAGCAGTCCACAGGGAAGCGACCATGGCTACACCTTC.

The gene calls are TRBV10-1 and TRBJ2-3; 9 bases fit TRBD2. The trim removed 4 bases at V and 5 bases at J, leaving 4 bases unmatched. CDR3 length equals 14 residues. Looked up from germline, CDR1 is WNHNN and CDR2 is SYGVQD (reference sequence). The CDR3 sequence: CASSGLAGRDTQYF. DNA of the CDR3: TGCGCCAGCAGTGGCCTAGCGGGAAGAGATACGCAGTATTTT.

As DNA, the CDR3 is TGTGCCAGCAGTGAATCTGGGGGGGGTATAACCAAAAACATTCAGTACTTC. It encodes CASSESGGGITKNIQYF. This chain links TRBV6-1 with TRBJ2-4, with TRBD2 matching 7 bases. Per germline, CDR1 MNHNS and CDR2 SASEGT. The CDR3 is made up of 17 amino acids. J gave up 2 bases and V 2 bases, and 9 bases lay outside the gene matches.

The rearrangement uses TRBV4-1 and TRBJ2-1; tentative D call: TRBD1 (6 bases). The ends were cut back, 4 bases at V and 6 bases at J, with 13 bases in the middle. In germline, CDR1 is MGHRA, CDR2 YSYEKL. This CDR3 spans 14 amino acids. In DNA form, the CDR3 reads TGCGCCAGCAGCCGATCGGACAGCGGCAATGAGCAGTTCTTC. Protein sequence: CASSRSDSGNEQFF.

This sequence joins TRBV11-2 and TRBJ2-7, with 7 positions matching TRBD1. The CDR3 extends over 16 amino acids. Germline assignment: CDR1 SGHAT and CDR2 FQNNGV. V lost 0 bases to trimming and J lost 1 base; unmatched junction nucleotides: 6. CDR3 sequence reads: CASSLDGTAGSYEQYF. CDR3 nucleotides: TGTGCCAGCAGCTTAGACGGGACAGCCGGTTCCTACGAGCAGTACTTC.

The rearrangement links TRBV3-1 to TRBJ2-1; D gene uncertain. The germline CDR1 and CDR2 sequences are LGHDT and YNNKEL (reference sequence). V was cut by 2 bases and J by 7 bases, with 12 bases left in between. The length of the CDR3 is 14 residues. In DNA form, the CDR3 reads TGTGCCAGCAGCCAAATAATGGGTGGGAATGAGCAGTTCTTC. This gives the protein CASSQIMGGNEQFF.

The rearrangement links TRBV12-3 or TRBV12-4 to TRBJ2-4; D might be TRBD2 (5 bases). The end of the DNA aligns better with TRBJ2-7, so the J call may be wrong. CDR3 length: 13 amino acids. The CDR3 loop reads CASSCQEAYEQYF. The CDR3 DNA sequence: TGTGCCAGCAGTTGCCAGGAGGCCTACGAGCAGTACTTC.

This clonotype was counted once. CDR3 in DNA: TGTGCCAGCAGGGGGCCTCGGGACAGACACTACGAGCAGTACTTC. Translating it yields CASRGPRDRHYEQYF. This chain connects TRBV6-6 to TRBJ2-7; 7 positions match TRBD1. Germline trimming cut 6 bases from V and 3 bases from J; bases unmatched to any gene: 11. The CDR3 extends over 15 amino acids. CDR1 and CDR2 (germline): MNHNY, SVGAGI (reference sequence).

The CDR3 reads CASSLDTGTRGGYTF. The CDR3 coding sequence is TGTGCCAGCAGCTTGGATACCGGGACTAGGGGGGGCTACACCTTC. The chain carries TRBV5-4 and TRBJ1-2, with TRBD1 as a possible D gene (6 bases). The germline V and J ends were trimmed by 0 bases and 8 bases, with 17 bases remaining between them. The V gene's germline CDR1 is SGHNT and CDR2 YYREEE (reference sequence). This CDR3 has 15 amino acids.

The gene calls are TRBV12-3 or TRBV12-4 and TRBJ1-6; no firm D call. The CDR3 is made up of 14 amino acids. V gave up 3 bases and J gave up 8 bases, with 11 bases separating them. CDR3 DNA sequence: TGTGCCAGCAGTTTTGAGACAATAGATTCACCCCTCCACTTT. Its protein product is CASSFETIDSPLHF.

This clonotype was detected only a few times. V and J are TRBV5-1 and TRBJ2-4, with D hard to call. The CDR3 has 14 residues. In germline, CDR1 is SGHRS, CDR2 YFSETQ. V was cut by 0 bases and J by 2 bases, with 6 bases left in between. The CDR3 region is CASSLAGPKNIQYF. The CDR3 DNA reads TGCGCCAGCAGCTTGGCCGGGCCCAAAAACATTCAGTACTTC.

The chain recombines TRBV7-2 with TRBJ2-1; 10 bases map to TRBD2. Trimming removed 4 bases from V and 5 bases from J; junction bases left unmatched: 5. The germline CDR1 and CDR2 sequences are SGHTA and FQGNSA. CDR3 length: 15 residues. The CDR3 sequence is CASSSGLALHNEQFF. CDR3 nucleotide sequence: TGTGCCAGCAGCTCGGGACTAGCGCTTCACAATGAGCAGTTCTTC. The full variable domain, its missing parts supplied by reference TRBV7-2 and TRBJ2-1, is GAGVSQSPSNKVTEKGKDVELRCDPISGHTALYWYRQSLGQGLEFLIYFQGNSAPDKSGLPSDRFSAERTGGSVSTLTIQRTQQEDSAVYLCASSSGLALHNEQFFGPGTRLTVL.

V and J are TRBV21-1 and TRBJ2-3; the D call TRBD1 from the table was never checked on the DNA. TRBV21-1 is a pseudogene. The CDR3 spans 15 residues. CDR3 DNA sequence: TGTGCCAGCAGCACCGAGGGGGGGGCGACAGATACGCAGTATTTT. Translated: CASSTEGGATDTQYF.

The chain combines TRBV4-2 with TRBJ2-2; 8 nucleotides agree with TRBD2. Germline V gene data show CDR1 as LGHNA and CDR2 as YNFKEQ. The CDR3 length is 19 residues. V lost 0 bases, J lost 2 bases, and 11 bases stayed unmatched. The CDR3 DNA reads as TGTGCCAGCAGCCAAGATCCAGGGAATAGCGGGGTTAACACCGGGGAGCTGTTTTTT. Its translation is CASSQDPGNSGVNTGELFF.

The chain uses TRBV29-1 and TRBJ2-1, with D possibly being TRBD1 or TRBD2 (5 bases each). The V and J ends lost 2 bases and 10 bases respectively, with 9 bases between them. Looked up from germline, CDR1 is SQVTM and CDR2 is ANQGSEA. This CDR3 has 11 amino acids. The CDR3 reads CSVEKGDEQFF. The CDR3 coding sequence is TGCAGCGTTGAAAAAGGGGACGAGCAGTTCTTC.